This T cell receptor beta chain derives from a study of blood T cell repertoires in COVID-19. Study in general: Researchers got acute and convalescent COVID-19 samples from the United States, Italy and Spain. Sources were T cells, B-cell-depleted T cells, or PBMCs; the material itself was cDNA or gDNA.

Authors' methods: Reference gene primer amplification gave nucleated cell count estimates. Sequencing used immunoSEQ multiplex PCR; TCRdb keeps in-frame clones, though not all of them. V, J and clone size are those of that table, while D and trimming were read from the DNA. Among roughly 130,000 clones listed, 80% to 85% were seen once. Germline CDR1 and CDR2: LGHNA and YNFKEQ. Trimming took off 0 bases at V and 6 bases at J, with 17 bases between the two ends. CDR3 length: 16 residues. This receptor was taken from a woman aged 30 to 39 who had recovered from COVID-19. The genes are TRBV4-2 and TRBJ1-2, with D tentatively TRBD1 (6 bases). Sequencing used peripheral blood. CDR3: CASSQEGTLGAHGYTF. CDR3 bases: TGTGCCAGCAGCCAAGAGGGGACGTTGGGGGCCCATGGCTACACCTTC.